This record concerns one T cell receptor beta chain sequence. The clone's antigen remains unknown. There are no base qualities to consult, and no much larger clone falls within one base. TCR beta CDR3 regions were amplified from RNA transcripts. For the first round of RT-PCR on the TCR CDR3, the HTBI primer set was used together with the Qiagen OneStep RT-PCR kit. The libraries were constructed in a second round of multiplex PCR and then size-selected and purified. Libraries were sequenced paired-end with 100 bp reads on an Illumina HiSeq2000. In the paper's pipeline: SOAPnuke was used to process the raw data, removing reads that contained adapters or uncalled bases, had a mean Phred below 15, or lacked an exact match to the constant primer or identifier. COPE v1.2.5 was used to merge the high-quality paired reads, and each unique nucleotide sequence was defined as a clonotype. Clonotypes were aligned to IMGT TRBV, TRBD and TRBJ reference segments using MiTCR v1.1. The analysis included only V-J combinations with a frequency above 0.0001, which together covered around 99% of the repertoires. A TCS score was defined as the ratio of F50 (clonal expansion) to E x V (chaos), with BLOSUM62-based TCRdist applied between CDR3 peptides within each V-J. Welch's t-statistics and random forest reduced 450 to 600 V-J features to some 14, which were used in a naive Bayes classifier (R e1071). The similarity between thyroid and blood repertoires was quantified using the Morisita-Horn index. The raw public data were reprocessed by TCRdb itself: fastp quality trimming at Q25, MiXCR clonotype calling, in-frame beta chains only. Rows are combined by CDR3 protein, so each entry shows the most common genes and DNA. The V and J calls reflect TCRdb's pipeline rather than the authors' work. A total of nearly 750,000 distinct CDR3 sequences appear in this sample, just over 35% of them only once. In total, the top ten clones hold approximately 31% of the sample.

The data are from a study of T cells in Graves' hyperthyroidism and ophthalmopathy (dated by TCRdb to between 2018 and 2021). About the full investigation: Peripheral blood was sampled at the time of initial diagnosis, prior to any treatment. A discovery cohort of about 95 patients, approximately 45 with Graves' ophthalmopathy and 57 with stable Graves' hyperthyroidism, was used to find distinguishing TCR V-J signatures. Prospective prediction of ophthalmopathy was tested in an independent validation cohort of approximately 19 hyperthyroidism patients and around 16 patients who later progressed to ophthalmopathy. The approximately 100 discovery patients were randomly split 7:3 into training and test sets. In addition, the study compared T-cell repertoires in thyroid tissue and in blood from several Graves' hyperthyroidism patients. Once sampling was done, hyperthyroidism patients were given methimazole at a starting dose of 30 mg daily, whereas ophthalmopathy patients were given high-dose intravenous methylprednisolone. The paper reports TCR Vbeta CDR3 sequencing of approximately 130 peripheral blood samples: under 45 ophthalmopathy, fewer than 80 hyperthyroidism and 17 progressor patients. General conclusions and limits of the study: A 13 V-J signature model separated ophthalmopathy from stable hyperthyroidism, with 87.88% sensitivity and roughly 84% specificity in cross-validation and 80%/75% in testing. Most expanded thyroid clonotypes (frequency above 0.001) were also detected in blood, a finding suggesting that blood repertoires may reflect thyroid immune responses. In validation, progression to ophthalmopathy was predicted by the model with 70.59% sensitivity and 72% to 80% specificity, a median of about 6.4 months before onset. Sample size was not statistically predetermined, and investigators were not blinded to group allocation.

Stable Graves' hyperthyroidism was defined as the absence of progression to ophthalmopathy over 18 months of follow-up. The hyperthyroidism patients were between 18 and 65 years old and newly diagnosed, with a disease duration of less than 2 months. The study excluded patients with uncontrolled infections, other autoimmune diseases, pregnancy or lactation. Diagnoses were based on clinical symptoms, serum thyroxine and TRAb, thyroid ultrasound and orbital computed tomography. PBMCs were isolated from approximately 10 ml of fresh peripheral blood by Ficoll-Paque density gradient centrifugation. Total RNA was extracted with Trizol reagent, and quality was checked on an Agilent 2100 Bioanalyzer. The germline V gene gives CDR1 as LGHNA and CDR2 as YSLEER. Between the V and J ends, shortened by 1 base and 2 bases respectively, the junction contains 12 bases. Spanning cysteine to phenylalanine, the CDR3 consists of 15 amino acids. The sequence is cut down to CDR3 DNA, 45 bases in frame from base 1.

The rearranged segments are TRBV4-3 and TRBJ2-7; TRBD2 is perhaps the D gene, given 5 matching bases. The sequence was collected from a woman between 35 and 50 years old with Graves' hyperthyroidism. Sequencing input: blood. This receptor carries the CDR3 CASSQAHSGAYEQYF. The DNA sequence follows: TGCGCCAGCAGCCAAGCACACAGCGGAGCCTACGAGCAGTACTTC.